This T cell receptor (beta chain) was identified during a study of blood T cells in healthy people across ages. Then a second PCR, running roughly 7 to 11 cycles, was carried out with a sample-barcoded 5' primer and a J-beta primer mix. TCRdb re-called the 5' RACE reads through MiXCR, storing one row per CDR3 protein. Found here are hundreds of thousands of distinct CDR3 sequences, roughly a quarter of them singletons; the top ten hold approximately 4%. Germline CDR1 SGHDN, CDR2 FVKESK. This CDR3 is 16 amino acids long. V dropped 0 bases and J dropped 0; count of bases not matched to a gene: 2. Study-wide results and caveats: There were more naive CD4+ cells and higher diversity in long-lived donors than in aged donors.

In its sample, this clonotype was seen a few times. Its matching antigen is unknown. Peripheral blood, roughly 9.3 milliliters per donor, was collected. Each sample yielded at least 6 micrograms of PBMC total RNA. This sample was shared with a second study, whose subject was T cells of mothers and their children. That work contributes: Samples came from a few healthy Caucasian mothers and their six children.

The clonotype was recovered from a boy aged 2-9 years in good health. J is TRBJ2-3 and V is TRBV14; 8 bases are shared with TRBD2. Material for sequencing was blood. The CDR3 DNA reads as TGTGCCAGCAGCCAAGATGGCGGGGGGAGCACAGATACGCAGTATTTT. Translation gives CASSQDGGGSTDTQYF.